This record looks at one T cell receptor (beta chain) sequence and its context. The antigen is not known. This record comes from a study of human T cells and chemical hapten exposure. Study-wide findings and caveats: With DPC sensitization, TCRs exceeding 1 in 1000 frequency showed no change.

V lost 6 bases and J lost 5, with 13 bases in between. Germline-derived CDR1 and CDR2 are SEHNR and FQNEAQ (reference sequence). The CDR3 length is 13 residues. TCRdb reprocessed the RACE reads via MiXCR and lists one record per CDR3 protein. The sample contains 300,000 to 350,000 distinct CDR3 sequences, around 7% of which appear only once. Time point noted: patch test 1, 2 weeks after DPC sensitization. The treatment was: therapeutic diphenylcyclopropenone sensitization with weekly scalp DPC. The chain has TRBV7-9 and TRBJ1-1, with a weak D call TRBD1 (6 bases). Sequencing was performed on whole blood, taken in connection with sensitization to the hapten diphenylcyclopropenone (DPC). The TCR originated in a woman in her late teens or twenties with alopecia areata. Some clones in this sample may be carry-over from other donors' samples. CDR3 bases: TGTGCCAGCAGTACACCTCAGGGGACTGAAGCTTTCTTT. This encodes CASSTPQGTEAFF. Based on the CDR3 plus reference TRBV7-9 and TRBJ1-1, the full variable domain is DTGVSQNPRHKITKRGQNVTFRCDPISEHNRLYWYRQTLGQGPEFLTYFQNEAQLEKSRLLSDRFSAERPKGSFSTLEIQRTEQGDSAMYLCASSTPQGTEAFFGQGTRLTVV.